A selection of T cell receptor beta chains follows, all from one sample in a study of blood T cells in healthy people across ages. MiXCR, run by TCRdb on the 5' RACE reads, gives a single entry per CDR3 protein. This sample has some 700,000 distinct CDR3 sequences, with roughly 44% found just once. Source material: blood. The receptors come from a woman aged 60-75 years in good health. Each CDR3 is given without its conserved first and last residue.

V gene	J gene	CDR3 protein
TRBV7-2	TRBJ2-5	ASSSPWETQY
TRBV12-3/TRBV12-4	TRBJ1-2	ASSSGEIGYT
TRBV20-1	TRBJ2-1	SDSGRGDNEQF
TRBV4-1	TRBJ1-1	ASSQGTIRTEAF
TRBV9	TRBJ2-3	ASSVGGTNTDTQY
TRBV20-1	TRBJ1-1	RAHQGKMNTEAF
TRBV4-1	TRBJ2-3	ASSQETSRQDTQY
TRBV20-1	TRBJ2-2	SARSGFGELF
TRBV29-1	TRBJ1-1	SVKMMRSREAF
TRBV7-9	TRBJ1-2	ASSLVGMGGYT
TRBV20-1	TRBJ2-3	SVRGLTDTQY
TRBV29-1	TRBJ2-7	SARQGAVDEQY
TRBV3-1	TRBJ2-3	ASSLTLYTTDTQY
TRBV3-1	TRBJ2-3	ASNQRDTQY
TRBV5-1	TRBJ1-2	ASSPDRVNGYT
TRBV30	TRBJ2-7	AWSLAYEQY
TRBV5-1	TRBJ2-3	ASSLWMAGGDDTQY
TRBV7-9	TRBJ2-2	ASSLGQRQGNTGELF
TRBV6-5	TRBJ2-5	ASRFRETQY
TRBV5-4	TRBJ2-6	ASSLEGQGGSGANVLT
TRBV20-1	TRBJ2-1	GARDPVRASAGNEQF
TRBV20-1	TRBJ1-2	SARPIETGDRSGYT
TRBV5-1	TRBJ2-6	ASSLAIPAGANVLT
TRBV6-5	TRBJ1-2	ASSSLDPVTRGYT
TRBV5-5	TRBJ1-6	ATSLPSYNSPLH
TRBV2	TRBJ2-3	ASKIAAESTDTQY
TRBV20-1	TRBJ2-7	SARGMAEQY
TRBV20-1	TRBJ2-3	SARPGVGSRIDTQY
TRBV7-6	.	ASSSGKYEQY
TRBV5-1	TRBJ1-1	ASSLDGRGGTEAF
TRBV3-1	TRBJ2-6	ASSQTGVVLT
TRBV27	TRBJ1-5	ASSLTSGEGQPRH
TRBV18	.	ANSPPARTSYEQY
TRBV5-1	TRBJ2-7	ASSWSVSSYEQY
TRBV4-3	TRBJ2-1	ASSQPASARGGNEQF
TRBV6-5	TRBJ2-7	ASSGDSATYEQY
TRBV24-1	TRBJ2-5	ATSDLTSGAAQETQY
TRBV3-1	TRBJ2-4	ASSQTEKNIQY
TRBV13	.	ASSLGQGGARETQY
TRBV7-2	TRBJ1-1	ASSIDRVNTEAF
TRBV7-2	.	ASSFGGGIFYEQY
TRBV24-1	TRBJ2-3	ATGVRDTQY
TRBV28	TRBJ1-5	ASRSEGYGNQPQH
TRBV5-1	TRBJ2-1	ASSWQPGLAGGSSYNEQF
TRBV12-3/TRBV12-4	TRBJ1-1	ASSLASSTGNTEAF
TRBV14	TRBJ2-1	ATSGLAGPLFYTEQF
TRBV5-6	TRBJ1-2	ASSLFADYGYT
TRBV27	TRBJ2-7	ASSSTSAGEQY
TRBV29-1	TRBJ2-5	SVERTGSGGETQY
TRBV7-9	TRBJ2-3	ASKVGLAGTTDTQY
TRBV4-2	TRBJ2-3	ASAQRQGDSTDTQY
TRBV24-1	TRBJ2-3	ATSDSQGLAGRTDTQY
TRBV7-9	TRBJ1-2	ASSSSTDTQYFGYT
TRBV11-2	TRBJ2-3	ASSFLLSTDTQY
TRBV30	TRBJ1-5	AWSKGGLNQPQH
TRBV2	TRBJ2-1	ASSVAVPNYNEQF
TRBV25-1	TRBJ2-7	ASSSKGEQY
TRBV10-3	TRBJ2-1	AISAGTTIGSEQF
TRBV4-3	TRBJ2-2	ASSQDLAERSNTGELF